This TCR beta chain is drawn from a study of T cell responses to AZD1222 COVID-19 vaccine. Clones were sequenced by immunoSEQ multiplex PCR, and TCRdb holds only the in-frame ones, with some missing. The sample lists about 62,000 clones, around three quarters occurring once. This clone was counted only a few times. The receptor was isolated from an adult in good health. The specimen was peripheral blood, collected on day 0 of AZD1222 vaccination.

The CDR3 here is CASSLGFGVENTIYF. The CDR3, as DNA: TGTGCCAGCAGCTTGGGATTCGGGGTTGAAAACACCATATATTTT. The chain links TRBV5-4 to TRBJ1-3; D unclear. This CDR3 is built from 15 residues. Trimming shortened V by 0 bases and J by 6 bases, and 13 bases separated the two germline ends. The germline V gene encodes CDR1 SGHNT and CDR2 YYREEE (reference sequence).